This TCR beta chain was found in a study of monozygotic twins with inflammatory bowel disease. CDR3 length: 15 residues. Overall study results and limits: Comparison of concordant versus discordant twins revealed no difference in repertoire similarity, possibly due to limited power.

Note on this clonotype: Its target is unknown.

One blood sample of around 2.5 ml was taken from each donor. Template switching was used to attach UMIs, which incorporated a 6-nucleotide sample barcode. Reprocessing the 5' RACE reads, TCRdb reports a single entry for every CDR3 protein and omits DNA. This sample's clone table lists over 350,000 distinct CDR3 sequences. Sample: blood. The rearrangement uses TRBV12-3 or TRBV12-4 and TRBJ2-3; there is no DNA to check the TCRdb D call of TRBD1. The TCR was taken from a human donor with ulcerative colitis or Crohn's disease, or a healthy co-twin of an affected twin (not recorded which). CDR3 sequence: CASSLVQGITDTQYF.